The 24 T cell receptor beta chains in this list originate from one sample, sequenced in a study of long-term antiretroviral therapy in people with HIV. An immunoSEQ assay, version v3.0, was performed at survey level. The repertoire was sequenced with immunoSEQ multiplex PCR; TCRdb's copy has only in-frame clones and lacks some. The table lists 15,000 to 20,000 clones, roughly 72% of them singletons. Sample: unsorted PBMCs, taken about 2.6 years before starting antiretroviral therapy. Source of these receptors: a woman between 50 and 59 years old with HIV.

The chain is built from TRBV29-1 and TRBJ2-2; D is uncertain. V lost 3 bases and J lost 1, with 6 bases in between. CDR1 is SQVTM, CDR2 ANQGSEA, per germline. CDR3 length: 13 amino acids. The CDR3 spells CSVEAVNTGELFF. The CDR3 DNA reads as TGCAGCGTTGAGGCAGTGAACACCGGGGAGCTGTTTTTT.

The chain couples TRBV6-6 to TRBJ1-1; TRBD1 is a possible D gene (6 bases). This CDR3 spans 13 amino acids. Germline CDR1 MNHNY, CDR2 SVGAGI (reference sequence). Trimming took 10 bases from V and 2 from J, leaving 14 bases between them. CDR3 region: CAIEQGLNTEAFF. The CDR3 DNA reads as TGTGCCATCGAACAGGGTCTCAACACTGAAGCTTTCTTT.

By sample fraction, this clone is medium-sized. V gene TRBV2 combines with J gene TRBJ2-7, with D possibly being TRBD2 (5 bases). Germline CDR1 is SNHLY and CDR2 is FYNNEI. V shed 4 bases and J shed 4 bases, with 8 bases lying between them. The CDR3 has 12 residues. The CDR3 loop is CASSGRVYEQYV. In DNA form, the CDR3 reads TGTGCCAGCAGTGGGCGGGTGTACGAGCAGTACGTC.

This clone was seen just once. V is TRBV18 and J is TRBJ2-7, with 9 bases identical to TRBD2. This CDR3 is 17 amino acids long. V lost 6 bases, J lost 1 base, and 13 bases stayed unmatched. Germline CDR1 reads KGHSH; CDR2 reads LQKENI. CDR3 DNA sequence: TGTGCCAGCTCCCTTGGTCCCCTAGCGGGGTTTTCCTACGAGCAGTACTTC. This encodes CASSLGPLAGFSYEQYF.

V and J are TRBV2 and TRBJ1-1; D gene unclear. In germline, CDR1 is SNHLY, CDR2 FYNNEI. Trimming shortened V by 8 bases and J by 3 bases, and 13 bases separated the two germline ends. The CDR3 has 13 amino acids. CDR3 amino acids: CASGKTRDTEAFF. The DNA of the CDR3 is TGTGCCAGCGGTAAAACTAGGGACACTGAAGCTTTCTTT.

The CDR3 is CASSPGTGGGYGYTF. As DNA, the CDR3 is TGTGCCAGCAGCCCCGGGACAGGGGGAGGCTATGGCTACACCTTC. The chain uses TRBV4-2 and TRBJ1-2, with 11 bases aligning to TRBD1. Germline V gene data show CDR1 as LGHNA and CDR2 as YNFKEQ. The CDR3 contains 15 residues. The V gene end was trimmed by 4 bases and the J gene end by 4 bases; junction bases not matched to a gene: 5.

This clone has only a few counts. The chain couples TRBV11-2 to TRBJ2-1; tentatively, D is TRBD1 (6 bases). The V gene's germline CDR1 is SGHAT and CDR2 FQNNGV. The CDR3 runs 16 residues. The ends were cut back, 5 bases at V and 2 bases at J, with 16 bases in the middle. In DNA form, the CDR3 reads TGTGCCAGCAGCGACACGGGACATTCGCCCTACAATGAGCAGTTCTTC. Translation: CASSDTGHSPYNEQFF.

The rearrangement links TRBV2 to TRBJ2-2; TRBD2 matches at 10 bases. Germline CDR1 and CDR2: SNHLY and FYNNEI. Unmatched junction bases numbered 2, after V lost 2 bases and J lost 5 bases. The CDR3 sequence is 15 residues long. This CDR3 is CASSESGGATGELFF. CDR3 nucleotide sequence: TGTGCCAGCAGTGAAAGCGGGGGGGCGACCGGGGAGCTGTTTTTT.

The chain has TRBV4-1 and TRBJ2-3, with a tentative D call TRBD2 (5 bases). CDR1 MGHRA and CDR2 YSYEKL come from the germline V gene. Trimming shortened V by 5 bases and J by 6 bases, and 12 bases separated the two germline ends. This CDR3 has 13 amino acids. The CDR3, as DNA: TGCGCCAGCAGCGCTTACCTAGCCGATACGCAGTATTTT. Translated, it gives CASSAYLADTQYF.

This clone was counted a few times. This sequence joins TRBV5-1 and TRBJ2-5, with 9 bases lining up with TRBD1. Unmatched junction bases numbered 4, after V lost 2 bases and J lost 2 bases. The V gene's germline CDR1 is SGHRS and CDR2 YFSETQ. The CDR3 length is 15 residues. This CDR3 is CASSFGTGLQETQYF. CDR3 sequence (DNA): TGCGCCAGCAGCTTTGGGACAGGGCTTCAAGAGACCCAGTACTTC.

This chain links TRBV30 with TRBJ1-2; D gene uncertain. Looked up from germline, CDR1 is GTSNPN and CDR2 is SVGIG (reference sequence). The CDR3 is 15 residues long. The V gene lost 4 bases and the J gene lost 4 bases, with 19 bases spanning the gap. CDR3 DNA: TGTGCCTGGATCCCCGGTCCCGGGGTGGGCTATGGCTACACCTTC. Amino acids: CAWIPGPGVGYGYTF.

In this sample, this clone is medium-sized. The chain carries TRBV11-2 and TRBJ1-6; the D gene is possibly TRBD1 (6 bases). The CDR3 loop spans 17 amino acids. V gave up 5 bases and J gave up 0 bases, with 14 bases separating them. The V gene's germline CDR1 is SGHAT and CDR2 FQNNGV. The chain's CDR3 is CASSGTGQSSYNSPLHF. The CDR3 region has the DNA TGTGCCAGCAGCGGGACTGGACAGAGCTCCTATAATTCACCCCTCCACTTT.

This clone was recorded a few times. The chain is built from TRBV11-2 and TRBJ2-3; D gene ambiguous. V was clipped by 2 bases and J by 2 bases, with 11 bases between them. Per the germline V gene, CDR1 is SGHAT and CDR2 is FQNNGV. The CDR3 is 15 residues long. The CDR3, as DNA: TGTGCCAGCAGCTTATCAAGCGCGTACACAGATACGCAGTATTTT. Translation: CASSLSSAYTDTQYF.

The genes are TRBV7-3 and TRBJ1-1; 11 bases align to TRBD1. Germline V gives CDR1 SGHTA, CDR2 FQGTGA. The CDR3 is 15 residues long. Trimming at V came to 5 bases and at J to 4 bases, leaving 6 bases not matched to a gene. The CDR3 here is CASSPGQGAITEAFF. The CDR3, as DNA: TGTGCCAGCAGCCCAGGACAGGGGGCAATCACTGAAGCTTTCTTT.

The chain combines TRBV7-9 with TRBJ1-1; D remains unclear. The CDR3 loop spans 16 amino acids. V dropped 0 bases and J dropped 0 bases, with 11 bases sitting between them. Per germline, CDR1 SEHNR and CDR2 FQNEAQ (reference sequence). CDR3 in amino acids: CASSLAVVVMNTEAFF. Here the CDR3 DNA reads TGTGCCAGCAGCTTAGCAGTTGTAGTCATGAACACTGAAGCTTTCTTT.

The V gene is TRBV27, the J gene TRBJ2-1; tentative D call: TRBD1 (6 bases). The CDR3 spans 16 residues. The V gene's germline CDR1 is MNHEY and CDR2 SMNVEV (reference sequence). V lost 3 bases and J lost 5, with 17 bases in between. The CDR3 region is CASSFGGVGWDNEQFF. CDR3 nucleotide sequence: TGTGCCAGCAGTTTTGGGGGCGTGGGGTGGGACAATGAGCAGTTCTTC.

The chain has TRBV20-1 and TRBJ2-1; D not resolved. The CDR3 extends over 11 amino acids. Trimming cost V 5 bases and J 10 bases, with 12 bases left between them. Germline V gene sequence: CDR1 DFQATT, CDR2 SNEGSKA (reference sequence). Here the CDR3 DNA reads TGCAGTGCTGGCCTTCGGGCGGAGCAGTTCTTC. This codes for CSAGLRAEQFF.

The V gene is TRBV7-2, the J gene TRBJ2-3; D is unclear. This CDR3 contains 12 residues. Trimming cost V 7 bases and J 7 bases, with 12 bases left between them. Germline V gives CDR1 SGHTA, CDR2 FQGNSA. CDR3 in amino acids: CASTPREYTQYF. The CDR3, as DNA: TGTGCCAGCACCCCAAGAGAGTATACGCAGTATTTT.

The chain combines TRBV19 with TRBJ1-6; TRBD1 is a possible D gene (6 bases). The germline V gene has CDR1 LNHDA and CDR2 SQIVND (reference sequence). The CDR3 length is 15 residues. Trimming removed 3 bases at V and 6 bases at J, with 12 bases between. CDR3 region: CASSMSDSFNSPLHF. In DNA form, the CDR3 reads TGTGCCAGTAGTATGTCGGACAGCTTTAATTCACCCCTCCACTTT.

Here the CDR3 DNA reads TGTGCCAGCAGTCCTCTAGACGGACAGGGGGGTGGCTACACCTTC. Translation: CASSPLDGQGGGYTF. The chain couples TRBV6-5 to TRBJ1-2, with TRBD1 identical over 10 bases. Trimming removed 5 bases from V and 7 bases from J; junction bases left unmatched: 10. This CDR3 has 15 amino acids. Germline V CDR1 and CDR2: MNHEY, SVGAGI.

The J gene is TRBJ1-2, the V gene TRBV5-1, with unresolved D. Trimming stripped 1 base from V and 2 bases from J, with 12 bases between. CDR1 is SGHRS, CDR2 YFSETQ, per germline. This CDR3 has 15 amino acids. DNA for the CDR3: TGCGCCAGCAGCTTGAGAATGACGGGGAACTATGGCTACACCTTC. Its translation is CASSLRMTGNYGYTF.

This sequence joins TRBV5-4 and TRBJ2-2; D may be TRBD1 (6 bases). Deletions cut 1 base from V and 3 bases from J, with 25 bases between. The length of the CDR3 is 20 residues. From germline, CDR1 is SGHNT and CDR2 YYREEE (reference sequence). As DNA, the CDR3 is TGTGCCAGCAGCTTGAACCTACTGAAACAGGGATGGGGCCACACCGGGGAGCTGTTTTTT. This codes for CASSLNLLKQGWGHTGELFF.

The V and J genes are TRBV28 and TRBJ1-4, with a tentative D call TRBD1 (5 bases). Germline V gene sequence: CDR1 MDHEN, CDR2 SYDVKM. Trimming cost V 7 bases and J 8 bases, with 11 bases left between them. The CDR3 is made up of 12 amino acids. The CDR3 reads CASTVWGEKLFF. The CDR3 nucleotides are TGTGCCAGCACTGTCTGGGGGGAAAAACTGTTTTTT.

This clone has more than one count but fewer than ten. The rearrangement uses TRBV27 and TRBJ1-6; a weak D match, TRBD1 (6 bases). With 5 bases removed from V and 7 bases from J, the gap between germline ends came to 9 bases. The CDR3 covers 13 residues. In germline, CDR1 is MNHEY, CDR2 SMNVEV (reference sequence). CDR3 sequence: CASSPTGNSPLHF. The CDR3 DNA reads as TGTGCCAGCAGTCCCACAGGGAATTCACCCCTCCACTTT.